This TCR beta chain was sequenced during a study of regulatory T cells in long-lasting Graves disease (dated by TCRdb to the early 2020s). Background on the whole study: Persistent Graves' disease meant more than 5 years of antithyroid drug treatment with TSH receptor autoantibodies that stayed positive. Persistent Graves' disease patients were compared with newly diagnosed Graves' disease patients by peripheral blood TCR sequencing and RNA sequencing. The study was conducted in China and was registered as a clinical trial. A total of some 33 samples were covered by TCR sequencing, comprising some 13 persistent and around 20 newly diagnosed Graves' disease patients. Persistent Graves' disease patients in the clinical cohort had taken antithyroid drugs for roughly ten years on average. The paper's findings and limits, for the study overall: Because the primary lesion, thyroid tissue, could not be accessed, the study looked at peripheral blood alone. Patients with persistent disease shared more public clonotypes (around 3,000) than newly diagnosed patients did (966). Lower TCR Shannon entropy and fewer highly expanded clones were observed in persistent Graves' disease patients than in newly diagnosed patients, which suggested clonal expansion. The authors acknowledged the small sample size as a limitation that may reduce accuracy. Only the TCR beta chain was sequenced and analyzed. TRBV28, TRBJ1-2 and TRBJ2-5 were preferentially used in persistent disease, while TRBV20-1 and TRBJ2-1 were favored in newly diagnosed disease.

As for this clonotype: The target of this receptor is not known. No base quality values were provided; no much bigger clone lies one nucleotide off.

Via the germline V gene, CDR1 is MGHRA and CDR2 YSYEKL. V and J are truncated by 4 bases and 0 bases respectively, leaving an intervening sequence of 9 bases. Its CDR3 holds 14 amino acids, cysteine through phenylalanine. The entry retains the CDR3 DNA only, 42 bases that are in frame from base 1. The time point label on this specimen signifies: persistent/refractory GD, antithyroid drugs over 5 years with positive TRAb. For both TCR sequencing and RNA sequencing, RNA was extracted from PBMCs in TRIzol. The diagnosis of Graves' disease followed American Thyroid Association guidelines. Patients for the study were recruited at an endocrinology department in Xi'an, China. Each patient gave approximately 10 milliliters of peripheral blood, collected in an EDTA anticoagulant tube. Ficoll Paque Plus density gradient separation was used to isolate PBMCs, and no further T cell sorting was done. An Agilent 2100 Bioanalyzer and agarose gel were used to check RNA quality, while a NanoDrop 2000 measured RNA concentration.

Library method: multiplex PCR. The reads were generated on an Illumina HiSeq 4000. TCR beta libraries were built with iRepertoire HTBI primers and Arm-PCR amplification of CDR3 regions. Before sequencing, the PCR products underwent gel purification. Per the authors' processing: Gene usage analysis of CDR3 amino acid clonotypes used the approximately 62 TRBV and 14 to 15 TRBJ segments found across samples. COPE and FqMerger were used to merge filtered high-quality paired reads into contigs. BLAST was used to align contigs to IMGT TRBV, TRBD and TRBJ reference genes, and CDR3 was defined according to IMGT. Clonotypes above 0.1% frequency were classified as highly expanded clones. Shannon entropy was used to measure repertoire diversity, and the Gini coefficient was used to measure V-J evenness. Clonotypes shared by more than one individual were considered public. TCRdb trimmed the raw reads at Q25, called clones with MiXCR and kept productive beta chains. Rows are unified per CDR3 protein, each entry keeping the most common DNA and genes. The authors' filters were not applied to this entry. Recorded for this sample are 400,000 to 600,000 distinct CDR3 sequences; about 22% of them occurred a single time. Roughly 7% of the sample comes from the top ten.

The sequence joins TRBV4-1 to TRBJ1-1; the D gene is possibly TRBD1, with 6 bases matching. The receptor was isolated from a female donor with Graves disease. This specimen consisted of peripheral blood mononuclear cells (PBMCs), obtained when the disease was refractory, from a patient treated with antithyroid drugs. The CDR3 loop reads CASSRSGVNTEAFF. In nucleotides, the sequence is TGCGCCAGCAGCCGATCAGGGGTGAACACTGAAGCTTTCTTT.